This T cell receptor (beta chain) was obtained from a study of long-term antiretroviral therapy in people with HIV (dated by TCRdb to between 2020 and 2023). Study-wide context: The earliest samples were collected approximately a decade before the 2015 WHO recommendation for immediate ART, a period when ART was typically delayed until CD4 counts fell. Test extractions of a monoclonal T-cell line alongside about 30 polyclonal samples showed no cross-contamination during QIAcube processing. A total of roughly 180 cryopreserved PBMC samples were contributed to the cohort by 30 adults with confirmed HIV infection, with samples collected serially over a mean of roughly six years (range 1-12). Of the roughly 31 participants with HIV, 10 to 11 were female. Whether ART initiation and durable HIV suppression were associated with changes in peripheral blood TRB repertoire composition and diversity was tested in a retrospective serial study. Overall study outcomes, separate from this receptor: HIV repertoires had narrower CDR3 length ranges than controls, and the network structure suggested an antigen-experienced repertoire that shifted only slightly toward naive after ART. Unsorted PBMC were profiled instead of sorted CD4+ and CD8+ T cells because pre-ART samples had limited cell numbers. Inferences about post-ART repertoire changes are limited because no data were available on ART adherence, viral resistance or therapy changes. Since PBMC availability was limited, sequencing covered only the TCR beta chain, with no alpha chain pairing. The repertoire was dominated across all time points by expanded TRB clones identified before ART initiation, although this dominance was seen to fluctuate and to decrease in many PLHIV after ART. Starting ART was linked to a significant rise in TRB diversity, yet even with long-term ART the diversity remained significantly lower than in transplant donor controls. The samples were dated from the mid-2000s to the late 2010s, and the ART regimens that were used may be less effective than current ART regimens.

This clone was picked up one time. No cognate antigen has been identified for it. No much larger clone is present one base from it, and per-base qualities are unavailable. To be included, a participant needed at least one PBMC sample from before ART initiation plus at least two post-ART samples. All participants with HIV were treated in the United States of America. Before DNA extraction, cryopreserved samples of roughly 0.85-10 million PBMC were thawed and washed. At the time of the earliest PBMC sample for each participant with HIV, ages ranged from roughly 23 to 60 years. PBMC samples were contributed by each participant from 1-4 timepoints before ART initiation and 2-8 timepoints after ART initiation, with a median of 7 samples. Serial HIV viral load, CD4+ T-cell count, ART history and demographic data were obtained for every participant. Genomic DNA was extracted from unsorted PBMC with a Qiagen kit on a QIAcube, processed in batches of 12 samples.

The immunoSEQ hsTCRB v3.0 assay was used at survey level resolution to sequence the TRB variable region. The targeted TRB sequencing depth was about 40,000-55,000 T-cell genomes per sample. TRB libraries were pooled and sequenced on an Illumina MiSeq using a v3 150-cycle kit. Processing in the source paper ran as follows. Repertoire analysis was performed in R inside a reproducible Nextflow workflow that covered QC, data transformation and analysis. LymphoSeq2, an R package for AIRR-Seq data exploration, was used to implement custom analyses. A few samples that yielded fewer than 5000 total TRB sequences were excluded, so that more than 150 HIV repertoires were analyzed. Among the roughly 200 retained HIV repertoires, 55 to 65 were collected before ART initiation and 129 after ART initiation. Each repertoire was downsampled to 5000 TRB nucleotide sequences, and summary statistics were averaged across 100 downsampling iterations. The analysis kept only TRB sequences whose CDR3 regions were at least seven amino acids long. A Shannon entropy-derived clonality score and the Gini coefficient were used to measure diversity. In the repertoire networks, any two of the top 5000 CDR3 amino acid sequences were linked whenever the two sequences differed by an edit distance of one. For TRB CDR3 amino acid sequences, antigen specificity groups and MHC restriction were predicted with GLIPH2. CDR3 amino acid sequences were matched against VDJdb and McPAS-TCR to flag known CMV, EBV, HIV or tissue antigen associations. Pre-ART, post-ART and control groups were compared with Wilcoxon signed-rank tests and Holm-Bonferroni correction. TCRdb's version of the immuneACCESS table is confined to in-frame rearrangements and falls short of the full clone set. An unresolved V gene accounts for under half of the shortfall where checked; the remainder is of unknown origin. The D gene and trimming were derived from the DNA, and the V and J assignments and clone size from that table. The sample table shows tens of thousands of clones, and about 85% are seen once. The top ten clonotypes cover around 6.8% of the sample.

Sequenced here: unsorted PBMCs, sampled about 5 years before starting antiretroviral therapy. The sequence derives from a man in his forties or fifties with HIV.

The CDR3: CATTVGPGYYGYTF. The sequence in DNA is TGTGCCACCACCGTGGGTCCGGGGTACTATGGCTACACCTTC. Recombination connected TRBV15 to TRBJ1-2, with an unclear D gene assignment. From the cysteine through the phenylalanine, the CDR3 covers 14 amino acids. Kept here is only the CDR3 DNA, which spans 42 bases and is read in frame from base 1. Sequences LNHNV (CDR1) and YYDKDF (CDR2) are obtained from the germline V gene (reference sequence). The V end loses 7 bases and the J end loses 3 bases, and a stretch of 15 bases separates them. The variable domain in full, with residues beyond the CDR3 obtained from the reference TRBV15 and TRBJ1-2 genes, is DAMVIQNPRYQVTQFGKPVTLSCSQTLNHNVMYWYQQKSSQAPKLLFHYYDKDFNNEADTPDNFQSRRPNTSFCFLDIRSPGLGDTAMYLCATTVGPGYYGYTFGSGTRLTVV.